The subject of this entry is one T cell receptor beta chain. Germline V gene lookup returns CDR1 LNHNV and CDR2 YYDKDF (reference sequence). V was pared by 0 bases and J by 8 bases, with 10 bases between. The CDR3 runs to 13 residues. The data were produced by immunoSEQ multiplex PCR, yet TCRdb's version contains in-frame clones alone and is incomplete. The sample yields roughly 1,500 clones, more than 65% seen once. This sample stems from a study of T cell clonotyping in hematopoietic cell transplantation. This sequence joins TRBV15 and TRBJ1-1; D might be TRBD1 (5 bases). The sequencing used PBMCs, collected 30 days after allogeneic stem cell transplant. The source is a male patient between 25 and 40 years old who had an allogeneic stem cell transplant, so T cells may come from the graft donor. Some clones in this sample may be carry-over from other donors' samples. CDR3 region: CATSRDDSSEAFF. CDR3 nucleotide sequence: TGTGCCACCAGCAGAGATGACAGTTCGGAAGCTTTCTTT.